This entry features one T cell receptor (beta chain) sequence. The CDR3 runs to 18 residues. Germline loops: CDR1 SEHNR, CDR2 FQNEAQ (reference sequence). V was clipped by 0 bases and J by 4 bases, with 20 bases between them. The data belong to a study of cytomegalovirus exposure and HLA in healthy donors. PCR primers comprised 60 Vbeta and 13 Jbeta primers. As originally analysed: Unique TCR beta chains totaled 80 million to 100 million in a later count, with roughly 11 million of them shared. Clones were sequenced by immunoSEQ multiplex PCR, and TCRdb holds only the in-frame ones, with some missing. Clone size and V and J calls were adopted from that table, with D and trimming inferred from the DNA. This table has 100,000 to 150,000 clones, about 80% appearing once.

This chain uses TRBV7-9 with TRBJ2-3; TRBD2 might be the D (5 bases). Sequencing used PBMCs. The TCR was taken from a woman in her forties or fifties in good health and CMV-seronegative. Here the CDR3 reads CASSLALSWTPRADTQYF. The CDR3 DNA follows: TGTGCCAGCAGCTTAGCGCTTTCGTGGACTCCGCGCGCAGATACGCAGTATTTT.